Following are 11 T cell receptor beta chains from one sample sequenced in a study of blood T cells in healthy people across ages. Through a sample-barcoded 5' primer and a J-beta primer mix, a second PCR was run for roughly 6 to 11 cycles. MiXCR, applied by TCRdb to the 5' RACE reads, yields one record per CDR3 protein. The sample consists of 600,000 to 800,000 distinct CDR3 sequences, around 21% of them appearing once. Source material: blood. The receptor source for this set is a man aged 70-80 years in good health.

CDR3 loop: CSARYRAVSGNTIYF. CDR3 nucleotide sequence: TGCAGTGCTAGGTACAGGGCTGTCTCTGGAAACACCATATATTTT. The rearrangement links TRBV20-1 to TRBJ1-3; possibly TRBD1 for D (6 bases). Germline CDR1 DFQATT, CDR2 SNEGSKA (reference sequence). CDR3 length equals 15 residues. V lost 3 bases and J 0 bases, leaving 12 bases between the germline ends.

This clonotype was observed a single time. At one end, the junction sequence differs from germline, possibly due to a read error. CDR3 in amino acids: CASSCSGSADTQYF. DNA for the CDR3: TGTGCCAGCAGCTGTAGCGGGAGCGCAGATACGCAGTATTTC. The chain uses TRBV12-3 or TRBV12-4 and TRBJ2-3; 9 nucleotides agree with TRBD2. The CDR3 is 14 residues long.

The chain has TRBV20-1 and TRBJ2-3, with 7 bases fitting TRBD1. Losses at the gene ends were 6 bases for V and 1 base for J; bases not matched to a gene: 7. The germline CDR1 and CDR2 sequences are DFQATT and SNEGSKA (reference sequence). This CDR3 region has 14 residues. CDR3 sequence reads: CSAKRDSRTDTQYF. The CDR3, as DNA: TGCAGTGCAAAAAGGGACAGCCGCACAGATACGCAGTATTTT.

This chain links TRBV29-1 with TRBJ2-5, with 11 bases aligning to TRBD2. The J call may not be correct, given that the DNA end is closer to TRBJ2-7. Per the germline V gene, CDR1 is SQVTM and CDR2 is ANQGSEA. This CDR3 is built from 17 residues. CDR3 in amino acids: CSVDGLAGGLTRYEQYF. The CDR3 DNA sequence: TGCAGCGTTGACGGGCTAGCGGGAGGTTTAACCCGCTACGAGCAGTACTTC.

In its sample, this clonotype was seen a few times. The J gene is TRBJ1-6, the V gene TRBV4-3, with D perhaps matching TRBD1 (5 bases). CDR1 and CDR2 from the germline V gene are LGHNA and YSLEER. This CDR3 has 14 residues. V lost 4 bases and J lost 7, with 11 bases in between. CDR3 loop: CASSLGPENSPLHF. CDR3 bases: TGCGCCAGCAGCCTGGGGCCGGAGAATTCACCCCTCCACTTT.

This chain uses TRBV20-1 with TRBJ2-7, with 10 bases aligning to TRBD2. The CDR3 spans 15 residues. Germline V gene data show CDR1 as DFQATT and CDR2 as SNEGSKA (reference sequence). V was pared by 6 bases and J by 0 bases, with 8 bases of the junction left unmatched. This chain's CDR3 is CSAGRTSGFSYEQYF. CDR3 in DNA: TGCAGTGCGGGAAGGACTAGCGGTTTCTCCTACGAGCAGTACTTC.

Ten or more counts support this clonotype. This rearrangement joins TRBV5-1 to TRBJ2-5; a weak D match, TRBD2 (6 bases). V was trimmed by 4 bases and J by 6 bases, leaving 16 bases between them. Germline CDR1 and CDR2: SGHRS and YFSETQ. CDR3 length: 14 residues. This CDR3 is CASSLGTDTQTQYF. In DNA form, the CDR3 reads TGCGCCAGCAGCCTCGGGACTGACACCCAGACCCAGTACTTC.

This clonotype occurred a few times. This rearrangement joins TRBV6-2 or TRBV6-3 to TRBJ2-3, with 16 bases aligning to TRBD2. This CDR3 comprises 21 residues. With 4 bases clipped from V and 4 bases from J, the junction kept 17 bases outside the gene matches. CDR1 MNHEY and CDR2 SVGEGT come from the germline V gene. The CDR3 DNA sequence: TGTGCCAGCAGTTTCGAGGTGGCGTTCGGGACTAGCGGGAGGGCCCCAGATACGCAGTATTTT. It codes for CASSFEVAFGTSGRAPDTQYF.

This clonotype was detected a few times. The rearrangement links TRBV27 to TRBJ1-2; a weak D match, TRBD1 (5 bases). Trimming stripped 5 bases from V and 2 bases from J, with 12 bases between. The CDR3 contains 14 residues. Per the germline V gene, CDR1 is MNHEY and CDR2 is SMNVEV (reference sequence). The CDR3 sequence is CASSRGPSNYGYTF. The CDR3 DNA reads as TGTGCCAGCAGTCGGGGACCGTCAAACTATGGCTACACCTTC.

The table lists this clonotype with a few counts. The rearrangement uses TRBV2 and TRBJ2-3, with D possibly matching TRBD2 (5 bases). Per germline, CDR1 SNHLY and CDR2 FYNNEI. This CDR3 has 13 residues. With 6 bases removed from V and 5 bases from J, the gap between germline ends came to 12 bases. The CDR3 DNA sequence: TGTGCCAGCAGCGCCACTAGACGAGATACGCAGTATTTT. It translates to CASSATRRDTQYF.

CDR3 nucleotides: TGCAGTGCTAGATTCCGGACAGGGACCTATAATTCACCCCTCCACTTT. It yields the protein CSARFRTGTYNSPLHF. The chain links TRBV20-1 to TRBJ1-6, with 8 bases identical to TRBD1. This CDR3 contains 16 residues. V lost 2 bases, J lost 2 bases, and 5 bases stayed unmatched. Germline loops: CDR1 DFQATT, CDR2 SNEGSKA (reference sequence).